The next 21 T cell receptor beta chains were all read from a single sample in a study of siplizumab effects on memory and regulatory T cells. This table comes from immunoSEQ multiplex PCR, and its TCRdb copy is limited to in-frame clones, with some not included. The table has some 80,000 clones, approximately 95% seen once. Sample: CD8+ T cells sorted from blood. Receptors were obtained from a human donor in good health.

The V call is TRBV7-2, the J call TRBJ2-1, with D unresolved. V was shortened by 0 bases and J by 2 bases, with 8 bases between the two germline ends. This CDR3 region has 15 residues. Germline CDR1 and CDR2: SGHTA and FQGNSA. For the CDR3, the DNA is TGTGCCAGCAGCTTAGCTGGATTGCCCTACAATGAGCAGTTCTTC. This sequence encodes CASSLAGLPYNEQFF.

J is TRBJ2-1 and V is TRBV7-6; no clear D. Germline CDR1 SGHVS, CDR2 FNYEAQ. The CDR3 contains 13 residues. V was trimmed by 1 base and J by 7 bases, leaving 8 bases between them. CDR3 bases: TGTGCCAGCAGCTTAGGTCTGGGAAATGAGCAGTTCTTC. Protein sequence: CASSLGLGNEQFF.

The chain has TRBV27 and TRBJ2-3; 11 bases agree with TRBD1. The ends lost 5 bases at V and 0 bases at J; junction bases unmatched: 10. Germline CDR1 MNHEY, CDR2 SMNVEV (reference sequence). This CDR3 has 18 residues. DNA for the CDR3: TGTGCCAGCAGTACCCGGGACAGGGGGACTCTAAGCACAGATACGCAGTATTTT. Its translation is CASSTRDRGTLSTDTQYF.

Written as DNA, the CDR3 is TGTGCCAGCAGCGGCACTAACAGGGGAGGGAATGAAAAACTGTTTTTT. This translates into CASSGTNRGGNEKLFF. V gene TRBV9 combines with J gene TRBJ1-4, with TRBD1 identical over 7 bases. The CDR3 has 16 amino acids. Losses at the gene ends were 3 bases for V and 5 bases for J; bases not matched to a gene: 10. Per the germline V gene, CDR1 is SGDLS and CDR2 is YYNGEE.

As to this clone: Other nucleotide sequences in the sample specify the same CDR3. J is TRBJ2-3 and V is TRBV27; D gene unclear. V shed 2 bases and J shed 1 base, with 1 base lying between them. The CDR3 has 12 amino acids. Germline V gives CDR1 MNHEY, CDR2 SMNVEV (reference sequence). CDR3 protein: CASSLGTDTQYF. The CDR3 region has the DNA TGTGCCAGCAGTTTAGGCACAGATACGCAGTATTTT.

On this clone: The sample carries other DNA sequences with the same CDR3. This sequence joins TRBV27 and TRBJ1-2, with D hard to call. CDR1 is MNHEY and CDR2 is SMNVEV in the germline V gene (reference sequence). The V and J ends lost 3 bases and 1 base respectively, with 12 bases between them. The CDR3 runs to 15 residues. CDR3 amino acids: CASSFGPQNNYGYTF. The CDR3 bases are TGTGCCAGCAGTTTTGGCCCCCAGAATAACTATGGCTACACCTTC.

The V gene is TRBV4-1, the J gene TRBJ1-5; D might be TRBD1 (5 bases). V lost 3 bases to trimming and J lost 0 bases, with 9 bases between them. Germline CDR1 MGHRA, CDR2 YSYEKL. The CDR3 extends over 15 amino acids. CDR3 nucleotide sequence: TGCGCCAGCAGCCACCTAGACAGTAGCAATCAGCCCCAGCATTTT. Protein sequence: CASSHLDSSNQPQHF.

J is TRBJ2-3 and V is TRBV27, with 15 bases identical to TRBD2. CDR1 is MNHEY and CDR2 is SMNVEV in the germline V gene (reference sequence). Trimming took 5 bases from V and 6 from J; bases not matched to a gene: 3. The CDR3 has 15 amino acids. For the CDR3, the DNA is TGTGCCAGCAGTCCGGGACTAGCGGGAGGCGATACGCAGTATTTT. Translated: CASSPGLAGGDTQYF.

The CDR3 bases are TGTGCCAGCAGCCCCAGTCTCGAGCGTGCCTACGAGCAGTACTTC. Protein product: CASSPSLERAYEQYF. The genes are TRBV11-3 and TRBJ2-7, with unresolved D. Germline CDR1 reads SGHNT; CDR2 reads YENEEA. The CDR3 loop spans 15 amino acids. The germline V and J ends were trimmed by 5 bases and 2 bases, with 16 bases remaining between them.

This chain uses TRBV7-8 with TRBJ2-7, with a weak D call TRBD2 (6 bases). The V gene's germline CDR1 is SGHVS and CDR2 FQNEAQ. This CDR3 is built from 11 residues. The germline V and J ends were trimmed by 9 bases and 3 bases, with 9 bases remaining between them. For the CDR3, the DNA is TGTGCCAGTACGGAGGGCTACGAGCAGTACTTC. This codes for CASTEGYEQYF.

The gene calls are TRBV19 and TRBJ2-1, with D possibly TRBD2 on 5 matching bases. Germline V gene lookup returns CDR1 LNHDA and CDR2 SQIVND (reference sequence). Trimming pared 0 bases from V and 6 bases from J, leaving 18 bases between. This CDR3 is built from 17 residues. The CDR3 loop is CASSIDREGLSPNEQFF. Here the CDR3 DNA reads TGTGCCAGTAGTATAGATCGAGAGGGCCTCTCCCCCAATGAGCAGTTCTTC. The full variable domain, rest sourced from reference TRBV19 and TRBJ2-1, is DGGITQSPKYLFRKEGQNVTLSCEQNLNHDAMYWYRQDPGQGLRLIYYSQIVNDFQKGDIAEGYSVSREKKESFPLTVTSAQKNPTAFYLCASSIDREGLSPNEQFFGPGTRLTVL.

The chain joins TRBV6-5 to TRBJ1-4, with D unresolved. The CDR3 length is 16 residues. Germline CDR1 MNHEY, CDR2 SVGAGI. The ends were cut back, 2 bases at V and 6 bases at J, with 16 bases in the middle. The CDR3 region has the DNA TGTGCCAGCAGTTACATGGACGCATTAGGGTATGAAAAACTGTTTTTT. As protein: CASSYMDALGYEKLFF.

The V call is TRBV7-9, the J call TRBJ2-7; TRBD1 matches 9 bases. Germline CDR1 SEHNR, CDR2 FQNEAQ (reference sequence). V trimming: 5 bases; J trimming: 3 bases; junction bases outside the gene matches: 14. The CDR3 has 17 amino acids. The CDR3, as DNA: TGTGCCAGCAGCGGAGGGGGACCGGGACAGGGACGCTACGAGCAGTACTTC. Encoded protein: CASSGGGPGQGRYEQYF.

This rearrangement joins TRBV9 to TRBJ2-3; no reliable D call. The CDR3 extends over 15 amino acids. Trimming cost V 0 bases and J 2 bases, with 10 bases left between them. CDR1 is SGDLS and CDR2 is YYNGEE in the germline V gene. Here the CDR3 reads CASSVAVKATDTQYF. CDR3 DNA: TGTGCCAGCAGCGTAGCGGTCAAGGCCACAGATACGCAGTATTTT.

The V call is TRBV9, the J call TRBJ2-1; 14 nucleotides line up with TRBD2. The germline CDR1 and CDR2 sequences are SGDLS and YYNGEE. Losses at the gene ends were 3 bases for V and 1 base for J; bases not matched to a gene: 9. The CDR3 contains 19 residues. CDR3 nucleotide sequence: TGTGCCAGCAGCGGGTGGGGACTAGCGGGAGAGGGATCCTACAATGAGCAGTTCTTC. This sequence encodes CASSGWGLAGEGSYNEQFF. The variable domain in full, completed from reference TRBV9 and TRBJ2-1, reads DSGVTQTPKHLITATGQRVTLRCSPRSGDLSVYWYQQSLDQGLQFLIQYYNGEERAKGNILERFSAQQFPDLHSELNLSSLELGDSALYFCASSGWGLAGEGSYNEQFFGPGTRLTVL.

The V gene is TRBV7-6, the J gene TRBJ2-1; either TRBD1 or TRBD2 may supply D (5 bases each). Germline CDR1 reads SGHVS; CDR2 reads FNYEAQ. This CDR3 region has 14 residues. V shed 6 bases and J shed 5 bases, with 14 bases lying between them. The CDR3 here is CASSQERDHNEQFF. DNA of the CDR3: TGTGCCAGCAGTCAGGAGAGGGACCACAATGAGCAGTTCTTC. The full variable domain, with the rest looked up from reference TRBV7-6 and TRBJ2-1, is GAGVSQSPRYKVTKRGQDVALRCDPISGHVSLYWYRQALGQGPEFLTYFNYEAQQDKSGLPNDRFSAERPEGSISTLTIQRTEQRDSAMYRCASSQERDHNEQFFGPGTRLTVL.

This rearrangement joins TRBV19 to TRBJ2-2; D ambiguous. V dropped 3 bases and J dropped 5 bases, with 10 bases sitting between them. Germline V CDR1 and CDR2: LNHDA, SQIVND (reference sequence). CDR3 length equals 14 residues. The CDR3: CASSMNWVTGELFF. CDR3 DNA sequence: TGTGCCAGTAGTATGAATTGGGTGACCGGGGAGCTGTTTTTT.

The CDR3 DNA is TGTGCTAGTGGTTTGGCAGGGACAGACCCAGATACGCAGTATTTT. Its translation is CASGLAGTDPDTQYF. The rearrangement joins TRBV12-5 to TRBJ2-3, with TRBD1 matching over 7 bases. Per germline, CDR1 LGHNT and CDR2 FRNRAP. CDR3 length equals 15 residues. Trimming removed 1 base from V and 4 bases from J; junction bases left unmatched: 5.

The chain recombines TRBV27 with TRBJ2-7, with D possibly being TRBD1 or TRBD2 (5 bases each). V dropped 9 bases and J dropped 4 bases, with 19 bases sitting between them. The CDR3 spans 14 residues. CDR1 is MNHEY and CDR2 is SMNVEV in the germline V gene (reference sequence). CDR3 residues: CASRNQGVSYEQYF. CDR3 bases: TGTGCCAGTCGGAATCAGGGAGTTAGTTACGAGCAGTACTTC.

This CDR3 is CASSPPTSYNEQFF. CDR3 coding DNA: TGTGCCAGCTCACCACCGACCTCCTACAATGAGCAGTTCTTC. V gene TRBV18 combines with J gene TRBJ2-1; the D is unclear. Trimming cost V 0 bases and J 0 bases, with 3 bases left between them. Germline assignment: CDR1 KGHSH and CDR2 LQKENI. The length of the CDR3 is 14 residues.

V is TRBV15 and J is TRBJ2-1; 10 bases are shared with TRBD2. Trimming took 3 bases from V and 5 from J; bases not matched to a gene: 4. Germline-derived CDR1 and CDR2 are LNHNV and YYDKDF (reference sequence). The CDR3 totals 15 residues. The CDR3 nucleotides are TGTGCCACCAGCAGGGGGACTAGCGCTAACAATGAGCAGTTCTTC. Translation gives CATSRGTSANNEQFF. Together with reference TRBV15 and TRBJ2-1, the CDR3 gives the full variable domain: DAMVIQNPRYQVTQFGKPVTLSCSQTLNHNVMYWYQQKSSQAPKLLFHYYDKDFNNEADTPDNFQSRRPNTSFCFLDIRSPGLGDTAMYLCATSRGTSANNEQFFGPGTRLTVL.